Sequencing of this T cell receptor beta chain was carried out in a study of blood T cell repertoires in COVID-19. Study at large: Specimens from acute and convalescent COVID-19 originated in the United States, Italy and Spain. Nucleic acid was either cDNA or gDNA, and it came from T cells, B-cell-depleted T cells, or PBMCs.

Seattle researchers signed up patients amid active infection and tracked them longitudinally. The V gene end was trimmed by 4 bases and the J gene end by 2 bases; junction bases not matched to a gene: 9. The CDR3 sequence is 16 residues long. The germline V gene encodes CDR1 SEHNR and CDR2 FQNEAQ (reference sequence). The assay was immunoSEQ multiplex PCR, and TCRdb's table has in-frame clones only and misses some. Found here are a few hundred thousand clones, approximately 89% of them singletons; the top ten hold under 2%. This clone has just a few counts. The J gene is TRBJ1-2, the V gene TRBV7-9, with 8 bases aligning to TRBD1. Sequenced input: peripheral blood. This sequence originates from a young woman with COVID-19, enrolled during active disease. The chain's CDR3 is CASSSPLGQGNYGYTF. As DNA, the CDR3 is TGTGCCAGCAGCTCTCCTTTAGGACAGGGAAACTATGGCTACACCTTC.